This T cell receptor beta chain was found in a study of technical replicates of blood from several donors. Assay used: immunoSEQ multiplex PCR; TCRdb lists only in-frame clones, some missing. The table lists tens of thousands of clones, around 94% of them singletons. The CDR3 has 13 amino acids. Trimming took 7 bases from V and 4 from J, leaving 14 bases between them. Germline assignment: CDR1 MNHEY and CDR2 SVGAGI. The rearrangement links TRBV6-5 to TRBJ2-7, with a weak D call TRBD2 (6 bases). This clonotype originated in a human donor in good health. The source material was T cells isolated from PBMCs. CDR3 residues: CASTRGTPYEQYF. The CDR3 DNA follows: TGTGCCAGCACCCGCGGGACCCCTTACGAGCAGTACTTC.